A selection of T cell receptor beta chains follows, all from one sample in a study of beta chain features in type 1 diabetes. Clones were read by immunoSEQ multiplex PCR, and TCRdb kept only the in-frame ones, dropping some. This table holds around 250,000 clones, about 71% found once. What was sequenced was naive CD4+ T cells from blood. These receptors were taken from a young man in good health. Both conserved end residues are part of each CDR3. The D gene is left open where the match is weak. Clone size, where shown, is once, few, many, or a class for clones that have expanded.

v_gene	abundance	j_gene	d_gene	CDR3aa	CDR3nt
TRBV29-1	.	TRBJ2-7	TRBD2	CSVLAGGYEQYF	TGCAGCGTCTTAGCGGGAGGGTACGAGCAGTACTTC
TRBV7-2	once	TRBJ1-6	TRBD1	CASRDDRDSPLHF	TGTGCCAGCAGGGATGACAGGGATTCACCCCTCCACTTT
TRBV5-4	.	TRBJ2-7	.	CASSLGRGGAHF	TGTGCCAGCAGCTTGGGGCGAGGAGGGGCGCACTTC
TRBV14	.	TRBJ2-3	.	CASSLGVDTQYF	TGTGCCAGCAGCCTCGGAGTAGATACGCAGTATTTT
TRBV5-4	.	TRBJ2-5	.	CASSLEETQYF	TGTGCCAGCAGTTTGGAAGAGACCCAGTACTTC
TRBV30	.	TRBJ1-1	.	CAWSALQGRTEAFF	TGTGCCTGGAGTGCCCTCCAGGGACGCACTGAAGCTTTCTTT
TRBV15	.	TRBJ2-5	.	CATCAGQQETQYF	TGTGCCACCTGCGCGGGACAGCAAGAGACCCAGTACTTC
TRBV25-1	.	TRBJ1-2	TRBD1	CASSEGGQGAYGYTF	TGTGCCAGCAGTGAAGGGGGACAGGGAGCCTATGGCTACACCTTC
TRBV5-4	.	TRBJ2-1	TRBD2	CASSAGTSIDNEQFF	TGTGCCAGCAGCGCCGGGACTAGCATCGACAATGAGCAGTTCTTC
TRBV5-6	.	TRBJ2-5	.	CASSGGQGETQYF	TGTGCCAGCAGCGGGGGCCAAGGGGAGACCCAGTACTTC
TRBV29-1	.	TRBJ2-3	TRBD2	CSVAGLAGTDTQYF	TGCAGCGTTGCGGGACTAGCGGGAACAGATACGCAGTATTTT
TRBV30	.	TRBJ1-1	.	CAWSVPQGAFF	TGTGCCTGGAGTGTACCCCAAGGGGCTTTCTTT
TRBV29-1	.	TRBJ1-1	.	CSVTAQMGTEAFF	TGCAGCGTAACTGCTCAAATGGGCACTGAAGCTTTCTTT
TRBV11-2	.	TRBJ2-1	TRBD2	CASSSSRTSGRGVEQFF	TGTGCCAGCAGCTCCTCAAGGACTAGCGGGAGGGGGGTTGAGCAGTTCTTC
TRBV29-1	few	TRBJ2-5	.	CAGGASGETQYF	TGCGCCGGGGGCGCGTCGGGGGAGACCCAGTACTTC
TRBV12-5	few	TRBJ1-5	.	CASGPADRDSNQPQHF	TGTGCTAGTGGTCCCGCGGACAGAGATAGCAATCAGCCCCAGCATTTT
TRBV30	.	TRBJ1-4	.	CAWSVQGGGEKLFF	TGTGCCTGGAGTGTACAAGGTGGTGGTGAAAAACTGTTTTTT
TRBV5-5	few	TRBJ2-1	TRBD1	CASSLTGTGRYEQFF	TGTGCCAGCAGCTTGACCGGGACAGGGAGATATGAGCAGTTCTTC
TRBV4-3	.	TRBJ2-7	.	CASSQVQGYEQYF	TGCGCCAGCAGCCAAGTCCAAGGGTACGAGCAGTACTTC
TRBV30	.	TRBJ1-1	.	CAWSPGLVTEAFF	TGTGCCTGGAGTCCCGGGCTGGTGACTGAAGCTTTCTTT
TRBV5-4	.	TRBJ2-5	.	CASSLAGRDQETQYF	TGTGCCAGCAGCTTGGCCGGGCGGGACCAAGAGACCCAGTACTTC
TRBV9	.	TRBJ2-2	.	CASSYMTRDAGELFF	TGTGCCAGCAGCTATATGACTAGAGACGCCGGGGAGCTGTTTTTT
TRBV30	.	TRBJ2-1	TRBD1	CAWSQGAREQFF	TGTGCCTGGAGTCAGGGGGCGCGGGAGCAGTTCTTC
TRBV5-1	.	TRBJ2-5	.	CASSVRETQYF	TGCGCCAGCAGCGTAAGGGAGACCCAGTACTTC
TRBV7-2	.	TRBJ2-1	TRBD2	CASSQAGGPTNEQFF	TGTGCCAGCAGCCAAGCGGGAGGGCCTACTAATGAGCAGTTCTTC
TRBV29-1	.	TRBJ1-1	.	CSVESLTGYTEAFF	TGCAGCGTTGAATCCCTGACAGGCTACACTGAAGCTTTCTTT
TRBV28	few	TRBJ2-1	TRBD1	CASRPGDRNGEQFF	TGTGCCAGCAGACCTGGGGACAGGAACGGGGAGCAGTTCTTC
TRBV7-2	.	TRBJ1-1	.	CASSPWQYEAFF	TGTGCCAGCAGCCCCTGGCAGTATGAAGCTTTCTTT
TRBV13	.	TRBJ2-6	TRBD2	CASSLDPAGVSGANVLTF	TGTGCCAGCAGCTTAGATCCAGCGGGAGTCTCTGGGGCCAACGTCCTGACTTTC
TRBV30	.	TRBJ1-1	TRBD1	CAWSQGGTEAFF	TGTGCCTGGAGTCAGGGGGGAACTGAAGCTTTCTTT
TRBV6-5	.	TRBJ1-1	TRBD1	CASSAWTGNTEAFF	TGTGCCAGCAGTGCTTGGACAGGGAACACTGAAGCTTTCTTT
TRBV4-3	.	TRBJ2-4	.	CASSQDASVERDQYF	TGCGCCAGCAGCCAAGATGCATCGGTGGAGAGGGACCAGTACTTC
TRBV29-1	once	TRBJ2-7	.	CSPRDEQYF	TGCAGCCCAAGAGACGAGCAGTACTTC
TRBV7-9	.	TRBJ2-7	.	CASSLGGKTYEQYF	TGTGCCAGCAGCTTAGGAGGCAAGACCTACGAGCAGTACTTC
TRBV6-6	.	TRBJ2-7	.	CASSYSGGRLDEQYF	TGTGCCAGCAGTTACTCTGGGGGCCGGTTGGACGAGCAGTACTTC
TRBV30	.	TRBJ1-6	TRBD1	CAWSVDRGNSPLHF	TGTGCCTGGAGTGTTGACAGGGGGAATTCACCCCTCCACTTT
TRBV30	few	TRBJ2-3	.	CAWSPTGYGTDTQYF	TGTGCCTGGAGTCCAACAGGTTACGGCACAGATACGCAGTATTTT
TRBV30	.	TRBJ1-1	.	CAWSAEGTEAFF	TGTGCCTGGAGTGCGGAGGGGACTGAAGCTTTCTTT
TRBV30	.	TRBJ1-4	.	CAWKEEKLFF	TGTGCCTGGAAAGAAGAAAAACTGTTTTTT
TRBV2	.	TRBJ2-7	.	CASSFRQAGEQYF	TGTGCCAGCAGTTTCCGTCAGGCGGGGGAGCAGTACTTC
TRBV9	.	TRBJ2-5	TRBD1	CASGTGDMQYF	TGTGCCAGCGGGACAGGGGACATGCAGTACTTC
TRBV19	.	TRBJ2-3	TRBD1	CASSRTGTGTDTQYF	TGTGCCAGTAGTAGGACCGGGACAGGCACAGATACGCAGTATTTT
TRBV18	once	TRBJ2-5	.	CASSAGLTQETQYF	TGTGCCAGCTCAGCCGGACTAACCCAAGAGACCCAGTACTTC
TRBV5-1	.	TRBJ2-5	.	CASSLGLMYQETQYF	TGCGCCAGCAGCCTGGGACTGATGTACCAAGAGACCCAGTACTTC
TRBV4-1	.	TRBJ2-5	.	CASSPEGLRQETQYF	TGCGCCAGCAGCCCCGAGGGGCTCCGTCAAGAGACCCAGTACTTC